This note documents a single T cell receptor (beta chain) sequence. The entry originates in a study of Graves' ophthalmopathy and Graves' hyperthyroidism. Amplification from RNA transcripts yielded the TCR beta CDR3 regions. A first-round RT-PCR used HTBI primers, followed by a second-round multiplex PCR. TCRdb re-called the multiplex PCR reads with MiXCR, one entry per CDR3 protein. Counted here are 400,000 or so distinct CDR3 sequences, 17% occurring once; the ten biggest clones make up roughly 2.3%. The specimen sequenced was peripheral blood. This clonotype was obtained from an adult woman with stable Graves' hyperthyroidism.

The CDR3 reads CSALTKGYGYTF. CDR3 DNA: TGCAGTGCCTTGACAAAGGGGTATGGCTACACCTTC. The rearrangement uses TRBV20-1 and TRBJ1-2; tentatively, D is TRBD1 (5 bases). V lost 6 bases to trimming and J lost 5 bases, with 13 bases between them. The CDR3 is 12 amino acids. Germline lookup yields CDR1 DFQATT and CDR2 SNEGSKA (reference sequence).